This T cell receptor beta chain was identified in a study of blood T cell repertoires in COVID-19. Looking at the study overall: The origin of the acute and convalescent COVID-19 samples was the United States, Italy and Spain. T cells, B-cell-depleted T cells, or PBMCs supplied cDNA or gDNA.

Germline lookup yields CDR1 SQVTM and CDR2 ANQGSEA. Deletions cut 8 bases from V and 1 base from J, with 11 bases between. CDR3 length: 12 amino acids. In the study's own analysis: Counts of nucleated cells, estimated from reference gene primer amplification, were obtained. The protocol was immunoSEQ multiplex PCR, while the TCRdb copy is restricted to in-frame clones and leaves out a portion. V and J calls and clone size are as listed in that table; D and trimming were resolved from the DNA. In the table there are roughly 200,000 clones, roughly 80% of which are singletons. This clonotype was obtained from a man aged 50 or older with active or convalescent COVID-19. The source material was peripheral blood. The chain carries TRBV29-1 and TRBJ1-1; D might be TRBD1 (6 bases). CDR3 in DNA: TGCAGCTACTGGACAGAGAACACTGAAGCTTTCTTT. Translation: CSYWTENTEAFF.